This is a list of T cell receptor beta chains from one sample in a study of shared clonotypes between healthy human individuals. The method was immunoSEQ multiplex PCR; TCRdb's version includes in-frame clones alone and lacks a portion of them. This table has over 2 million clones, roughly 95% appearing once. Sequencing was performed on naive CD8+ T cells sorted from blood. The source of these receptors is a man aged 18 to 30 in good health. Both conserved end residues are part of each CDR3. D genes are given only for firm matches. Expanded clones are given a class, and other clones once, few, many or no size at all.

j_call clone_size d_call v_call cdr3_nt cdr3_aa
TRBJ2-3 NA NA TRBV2 TGTGCCAGCAGTGAACTCCCCCCCCCAGATACGCAGTATTTT CASSELPPPDTQYF
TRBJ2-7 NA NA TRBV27 TGTGCCAGCAGTTTATCGTGGGGGTCACGAAACGAGCAGTACTTC CASSLSWGSRNEQYF
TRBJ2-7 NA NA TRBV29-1 TGCAGCGTTGAATCCGAGGGCGAGGGGTACGAGCAGTACTTC CSVESEGEGYEQYF
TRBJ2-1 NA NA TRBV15 TGTGCCACCAGCAGAGAGAGCGGCCACAATGAGCAGTTCTTC CATSRESGHNEQFF
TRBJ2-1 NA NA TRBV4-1 TGCGCCAGCAGCCAAGTAGGAGGAAATGAGCAGTTCTTC CASSQVGGNEQFF
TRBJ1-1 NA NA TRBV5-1 TGCGCCAGCAGCGACGGGACGGCCGGGACTGAAGCTTTCTTT CASSDGTAGTEAFF
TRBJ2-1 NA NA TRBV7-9 TGTGCCAGCAGCTCCAAGGTAGGGGTTGGGCCCAATGAGCAGTTCTTC CASSSKVGVGPNEQFF
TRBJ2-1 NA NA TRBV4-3 TGCGCCAGCAGCCAAGAAGCCCCGGACTCTGACAATGAGCAGTTCTTC CASSQEAPDSDNEQFF
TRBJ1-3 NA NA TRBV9 TGTGCCAGCAGCGTAGCATCAGGCTCTGGAAACACCATATATTTT CASSVASGSGNTIYF
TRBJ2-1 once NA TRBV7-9 TGTGCCAGCAGCTTAGGAATCGATGAGCAGTTCTTC CASSLGIDEQFF
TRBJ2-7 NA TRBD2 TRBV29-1 TGCAGCGCTGAACTAGCGGCTACCCTCTCGGGCGAGCAGTACTTC CSAELAATLSGEQYF
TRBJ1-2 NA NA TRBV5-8 TGTGCCAGCAGCTTGGCCGGGACACCCTATGGCTACACCTTC CASSLAGTPYGYTF
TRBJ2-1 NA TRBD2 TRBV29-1 TGCAGCGTTGTCCAGCGGGGGGGCAATGAGCAGTTCTTC CSVVQRGGNEQFF
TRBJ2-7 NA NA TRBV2 TGTGCCAGCAGTGAAGTAGGGGCGGGGGAGCAGTACTTC CASSEVGAGEQYF
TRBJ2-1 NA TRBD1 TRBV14 TGTGCCAGCAGTCTCGGGACAGGGCGCGAGCAGTTCTTC CASSLGTGREQFF
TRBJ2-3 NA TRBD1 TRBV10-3 TGTGCCATCAGCGATACAGGGGCAAGCACAGATACGCAGTATTTT CAISDTGASTDTQYF
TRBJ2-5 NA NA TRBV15 TGTGCCACCAGCAGGTCGCTATTTGCGGGAACCTCGGAGACCCAGTACTTC CATSRSLFAGTSETQYF
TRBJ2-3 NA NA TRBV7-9 TGTGCCAGCAGCTTACCAGCATCGCGGGACAACACAGATACGCAGTATTTT CASSLPASRDNTDTQYF
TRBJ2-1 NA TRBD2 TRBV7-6 TGTGCCAGCAGCCCCCTACCGGGACTAGCGGAGGGGAGCTCCTACAATGAGCAGTTCTTC CASSPLPGLAEGSSYNEQFF
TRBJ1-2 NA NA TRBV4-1 TGCGCCAGCAGCCAGGTATCCGGGCCCTCAGAACAAGGCTACACCTTC CASSQVSGPSEQGYTF
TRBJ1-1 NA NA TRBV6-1 TGTGCCAGCATTATGTGGGGCTCTGAAGCTTTCTTT CASIMWGSEAFF
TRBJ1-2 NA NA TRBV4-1 TGCGCCAGCAGCCAAGCCCCCCCGGCGGCGCTGGCGGGGGCGAACGGCTACACCTTC CASSQAPPAALAGANGYTF
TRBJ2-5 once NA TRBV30 TGTGCCTGGAGTGCATGGACATCGGAGACCCAGTACTTC CAWSAWTSETQYF
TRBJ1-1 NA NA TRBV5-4 TGTGCCAGCAGCTTTCAGGGAGGGCTTTCGGAAGCTTTCTTT CASSFQGGLSEAFF
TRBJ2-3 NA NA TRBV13 TGTGCCAGCAGCTTCCATGGCACAGATACGCAGTATTTT CASSFHGTDTQYF
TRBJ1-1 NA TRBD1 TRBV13 TGTGCCAGCAGCTTCACCGGGACAGGGCCCGAAGGTACTGAAGCTTTCTTT CASSFTGTGPEGTEAFF
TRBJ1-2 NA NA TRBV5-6 TGTGCCAGCAGCTTGCCCGGTACTAACTATGGCTACACCTTC CASSLPGTNYGYTF
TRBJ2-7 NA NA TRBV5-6 TGTGCCAGCAGTCCCACCACAGCCTACGAGCAGTACTTC CASSPTTAYEQYF